The 23 T cell receptor beta chains below all came from one sample that was sequenced in a study of control samples from healthy donors and cancer patients. Profiling relied on immunoSEQ multiplex PCR, and the TCRdb table lists in-frame clones only, not all of them. The sample carries 160,000 or so clones, approximately 93% recorded once. Sequenced: blood. All receptors come from a middle-aged woman in good health.

The V and J genes are TRBV11-2 and TRBJ1-2; D is ambiguous. V shed 7 bases and J shed 3 bases, with 15 bases lying between them. From germline, CDR1 is SGHAT and CDR2 FQNNGV. The length of the CDR3 is 14 residues. In DNA form, the CDR3 reads TGTGCCAGCAAGGGTGCTTCGTCGGACTATGGCTACACCTTC. Translation: CASKGASSDYGYTF. The full variable domain, completed using reference TRBV11-2 and TRBJ1-2, is EAGVAQSPRYKIIEKRQSVAFWCNPISGHATLYWYQQILGQGPKLLIQFQNNGVVDDSQLPKDRFSAERLKGVDSTLKIQPAKLEDSAVYLCASKGASSDYGYTFGSGTRLTVV.

The chain joins TRBV5-1 to TRBJ2-1, with 8 bases that match TRBD2. The CDR3 has 16 amino acids. The V gene's germline CDR1 is SGHRS and CDR2 YFSETQ. Trimming took 0 bases from V and 3 from J; bases not matched to a gene: 5. The CDR3 DNA follows: TGCGCCAGCAGCTTGGCGGCGGGGGGCCTCTACAATGAGCAGTTCTTC. This translates into CASSLAAGGLYNEQFF.

The chain uses TRBV7-2 and TRBJ2-3, with 7 nucleotides matching TRBD1. The CDR3 runs to 17 residues. The ends lost 1 base at V and 0 bases at J; junction bases unmatched: 7. Germline assignment: CDR1 SGHTA and CDR2 FQGNSA. CDR3 DNA: TGTGCCAGCAGCTTAGTCTTCCGGGACAGAAGCACAGATACGCAGTATTTT. Protein sequence: CASSLVFRDRSTDTQYF. The variable domain in full, completed from reference TRBV7-2 and TRBJ2-3, reads GAGVSQSPSNKVTEKGKDVELRCDPISGHTALYWYRQSLGQGLEFLIYFQGNSAPDKSGLPSDRFSAERTGGSVSTLTIQRTQQEDSAVYLCASSLVFRDRSTDTQYFGPGTRLTVL.

This clone was counted once. The J gene is TRBJ1-4, the V gene TRBV4-3; a possible D gene is TRBD1 (5 bases). The CDR3 spans 14 residues. V lost 1 base, J lost 8 bases, and 11 bases lay in between. CDR1 is LGHNA and CDR2 is YSLEER in the germline V gene. This CDR3 is CASSQAGGSEKLFF. The DNA of the CDR3 is TGCGCCAGCAGCCAAGCCGGGGGGAGCGAAAAACTGTTTTTT.

This rearrangement joins TRBV28 to TRBJ1-1, with a weak D call TRBD1 (6 bases). The CDR3 totals 15 residues. Trimming stripped 8 bases from V and 4 bases from J, with 20 bases between. CDR1 is MDHEN, CDR2 SYDVKM, per germline. For the CDR3, the DNA is TGTGCCAGCCACAGGCGGGGGGCAGGTAGCACTGAAGCTTTCTTT. This gives the protein CASHRRGAGSTEAFF.

This clone was found once. The chain employs TRBV27 and TRBJ2-2, with D possibly TRBD1 on 6 matching bases. V dropped 3 bases and J dropped 1 base, with 9 bases sitting between them. Germline CDR1 and CDR2: MNHEY and SMNVEV (reference sequence). The CDR3 covers 15 residues. CDR3 DNA: TGTGCCAGCAGTTTGGCACAGGGGAACACCGGGGAGCTGTTTTTT. Translation: CASSLAQGNTGELFF.

On this clone itself: Distinct nucleotide sequences in the sample also encode this CDR3. The chain joins TRBV30 to TRBJ1-2; no firm D call. The ends were cut back, 5 bases at V and 0 bases at J, with 4 bases in the middle. CDR3 length equals 11 residues. CDR1 is GTSNPN and CDR2 is SVGIG in the germline V gene (reference sequence). The CDR3 loop reads CAWAPNYGYTF. The CDR3 DNA reads as TGTGCCTGGGCCCCTAACTATGGCTACACCTTC.

The chain is built from TRBV7-2 and TRBJ1-1; 7 positions match TRBD1. The CDR3 runs 14 residues. Germline V gene data show CDR1 as SGHTA and CDR2 as FQGNSA. The V gene end was trimmed by 0 bases and the J gene end by 2 bases; junction bases not matched to a gene: 0. CDR3 bases: TGTGCCAGCAGCTTAGCAGGGGGCAACACTGAAGCTTTCTTT. It specifies CASSLAGGNTEAFF.

This rearrangement joins TRBV29-1 to TRBJ1-1, with TRBD1 identical over 7 bases. CDR1 and CDR2 from the germline V gene are SQVTM and ANQGSEA. V was clipped by 5 bases and J by 0 bases; unmatched bases: 3. CDR3 length: 13 amino acids. The CDR3 spells CSVQGVMNTEAFF. The CDR3 DNA is TGCAGCGTTCAGGGGGTGATGAACACTGAAGCTTTCTTT.

The V call is TRBV7-9, the J call TRBJ1-4; no clear D gene. Germline V CDR1 and CDR2: SEHNR, FQNEAQ (reference sequence). Trimming took 5 bases from V and 0 from J, leaving 7 bases between them. The CDR3 is 14 amino acids. DNA of the CDR3: TGTGCCAGCAGCGGCGGGACAACTAATGAAAAACTGTTTTTT. Amino acid sequence: CASSGGTTNEKLFF.

V is TRBV11-2 and J is TRBJ2-5, with 8 bases aligning to TRBD2. The CDR3 totals 14 residues. Germline V CDR1 and CDR2: SGHAT, FQNNGV. With V trimmed by 5 bases and J by 5 bases, 7 bases remained unmatched. In DNA, the CDR3 is TGTGCCAGCAGCCCGGGGGGGCCGGGGGAGACCCAGTACTTC. It codes for CASSPGGPGETQYF.

J is TRBJ1-2 and V is TRBV29-1; D is possibly TRBD1 (5 bases). V lost 1 base, J lost 5 bases, and 11 bases lay in between. Germline-derived CDR1 and CDR2 are SQVTM and ANQGSEA. The CDR3 consists of 13 residues. CDR3 nucleotides: TGCAGCGTTGAAGTGGGAGACAGTTATGGCTACACCTTC. Its protein product is CSVEVGDSYGYTF.

This chain connects TRBV6-2 or TRBV6-3 to TRBJ2-5; a weak D match, TRBD1 (5 bases). The CDR3 runs 15 residues. The ends were cut back, 5 bases at V and 1 base at J, with 14 bases in the middle. Germline values: CDR1 MNHEY, CDR2 SVGEGT. The CDR3 DNA reads TGTGCCAGCAGTCATTCAGGACACAGCCAAGAGACCCAGTACTTC. Its translation: CASSHSGHSQETQYF.

J is TRBJ2-7 and V is TRBV19; TRBD2 agrees at 11 bases. V shed 6 bases and J 1 base; nucleotides not matched to a gene: 11. Germline V gene lookup returns CDR1 LNHDA and CDR2 SQIVND (reference sequence). The CDR3 has 17 amino acids. The DNA for the CDR3 is TGTGCCAGTAGCTCCCACCCACTAGCGGGGGCTTCCTACGAGCAGTACTTC. Protein: CASSSHPLAGASYEQYF.

This rearrangement joins TRBV6-2 or TRBV6-3 to TRBJ2-7; 10 bases are a match to TRBD1. The germline gives CDR1 MNHEY, CDR2 SVGEGT. V trimming: 6 bases; J trimming: 4 bases; junction bases outside the gene matches: 21. The CDR3 covers 19 residues. The CDR3 protein is CASSNPRRQGARRVYEQYF. In DNA, the CDR3 is TGTGCCAGCAGCAACCCCCGCCGACAGGGGGCTCGGCGGGTGTACGAGCAGTACTTC.

This chain joins TRBV4-1 and TRBJ2-3, with 10 bases fitting TRBD2. The CDR3 length is 16 residues. Trimming at V came to 2 bases and at J to 2 bases, leaving 4 bases not matched to a gene. Germline loops: CDR1 MGHRA, CDR2 YSYEKL. This chain's CDR3 is CASSQNSGGLTDTQYF. DNA for the CDR3: TGCGCCAGCAGCCAAAATAGCGGGGGGCTCACAGATACGCAGTATTTT.

J is TRBJ1-2 and V is TRBV24-1; 7 nucleotides align to TRBD1. V lost 2 bases to trimming and J lost 4 bases; unmatched junction nucleotides: 12. The CDR3 contains 17 residues. Per germline, CDR1 KGHDR and CDR2 SFDVKD. The CDR3 sequence is CATSDSDRDSIFYGYTF. The CDR3 nucleotides are TGTGCCACCAGTGATTCCGACCGGGACAGTATCTTCTATGGCTACACCTTC.

The chain employs TRBV27 and TRBJ2-7; maybe TRBD1 (6 bases). Germline CDR1 is MNHEY and CDR2 is SMNVEV (reference sequence). V lost 3 bases and J 5 bases, leaving 17 bases between the germline ends. This CDR3 is 15 amino acids long. This chain's CDR3 is CASSFNSGVLHEQYF. The DNA for the CDR3 is TGTGCCAGCAGTTTTAATTCAGGGGTTCTCCACGAGCAGTACTTC.

This chain connects TRBV5-1 to TRBJ1-1; D remains unclear. The V end lost 4 bases, the J end lost 6 bases, and 10 bases lay between the germline ends. Per germline, CDR1 SGHRS and CDR2 YFSETQ. The CDR3 contains 12 residues. Written as DNA, the CDR3 is TGCGCCAGCAGCGCAACTACTGCTGAAGCTTTCTTT. It specifies CASSATTAEAFF.

The genes are TRBV5-6 and TRBJ1-4, with a possible D match to TRBD1 (5 bases). Trimming took off 4 bases at V and 6 bases at J, with 16 bases between the two ends. The CDR3 runs 15 residues. Per germline, CDR1 SGHDT and CDR2 YYEEEE. DNA of the CDR3: TGTGCCAGCAGCACCTCCGGGACGCCCCATGAAAAACTGTTTTTT. Its translation is CASSTSGTPHEKLFF.

This clone turned up a few times. The V and J genes are TRBV7-7 and TRBJ2-7; no definite D call. V lost 5 bases, J lost 0 bases, and 20 bases lay in between. The CDR3 contains 17 residues. Per the germline V gene, CDR1 is SSHAT and CDR2 is FNYEAQ (reference sequence). The CDR3, as DNA: TGTGCCAGCAGCCGCCGGGTGGGCGCGGTTAGCTCCTACGAGCAGTACTTC. This encodes CASSRRVGAVSSYEQYF.

This clone was seen a single time. The chain couples TRBV4-2 to TRBJ2-5; 9 nucleotides align to TRBD2. Germline V gives CDR1 LGHNA, CDR2 YNFKEQ. V shed 0 bases, J shed 1 base, and the junction held 9 bases outside the gene matches. This CDR3 comprises 18 residues. The CDR3 loop is CASSQDLGRGGLQETQYF. CDR3 in DNA: TGTGCCAGCAGCCAAGATCTCGGGCGGGGGGGGCTCCAAGAGACCCAGTACTTC.

The chain is built from TRBV7-2 and TRBJ2-1; perhaps TRBD2 as D (5 bases). V was clipped by 2 bases and J by 10 bases, with 12 bases between them. Germline-derived CDR1 and CDR2 are SGHTA and FQGNSA. This CDR3 region has 13 residues. The CDR3 DNA sequence: TGTGCCAGCAGCTTATTCGCGGGCCAAGAGCAGTTCTTC. This codes for CASSLFAGQEQFF.